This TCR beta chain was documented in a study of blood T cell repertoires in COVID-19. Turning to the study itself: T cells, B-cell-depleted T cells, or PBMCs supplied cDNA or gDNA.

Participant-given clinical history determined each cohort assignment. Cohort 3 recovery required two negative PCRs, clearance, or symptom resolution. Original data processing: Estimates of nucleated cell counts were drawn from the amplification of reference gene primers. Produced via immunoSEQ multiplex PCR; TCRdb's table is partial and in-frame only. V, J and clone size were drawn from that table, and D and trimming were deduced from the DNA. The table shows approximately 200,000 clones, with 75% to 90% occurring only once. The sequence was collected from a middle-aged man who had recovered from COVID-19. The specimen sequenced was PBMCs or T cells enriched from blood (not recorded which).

The CDR3 DNA is TGTGCCAGTAGTGAACAGGGAGAGGGACCCCTCCACTTT. Translation gives CASSEQGEGPLHF. This sequence joins TRBV19 and TRBJ1-6, with D tentatively TRBD1 (6 bases). Germline CDR1 is LNHDA and CDR2 is SQIVND (reference sequence). CDR3 length equals 13 residues. Trimming took 5 bases from V and 12 from J, leaving 14 bases between them.